This entry lists 19 T cell receptor beta chains sequenced from one sample in a study of graft-versus-host responses after intestinal transplantation. The method was immunoSEQ multiplex PCR; TCRdb's version includes in-frame clones alone and lacks a portion of them. This sample yields 120,000 or so clones, of which roughly 93% are seen a single time; around 0.49% belongs to the top ten. For these TCRs, the target antigens are not known. The sequenced sample was unstimulated CD8+ T cells sorted from spleen or lymph node cells, obtained before intestinal transplant. The receptors were sampled from a human donor who received an intestinal transplant.

The chain employs TRBV29-1 and TRBJ1-2; D ambiguous. The V and J ends lost 7 bases and 4 bases respectively, with 13 bases between them. Germline loops: CDR1 SQVTM, CDR2 ANQGSEA. There are 12 residues in the CDR3. The CDR3: CSAHDSPYGYTF. The CDR3 nucleotides read TGCAGCGCGCACGACTCTCCCTATGGCTACACCTTC.

This chain connects TRBV29-1 to TRBJ2-5; 11 nucleotides agree with TRBD2. The V and J ends lost 6 bases and 3 bases, in that order; junction bases with no gene match: 6. Germline assignment: CDR1 SQVTM and CDR2 ANQGSEA. The CDR3 loop spans 14 amino acids. For the CDR3, the DNA is TGCAGCGTCCAACTAGCGGGAGTGGAAGAGACCCAGTACTTC. Its translation is CSVQLAGVEETQYF.

The chain is built from TRBV5-6 and TRBJ2-5; 8 nucleotides match TRBD2. CDR1 SGHDT and CDR2 YYEEEE come from the germline V gene. The V segment lost 1 base and the J segment 5 bases; nucleotides outside the gene matches: 16. The CDR3 runs 18 residues. The CDR3 DNA reads as TGTGCCAGCAGCTTGAGACCGGGACTAGGTATAGGGATCGAGACCCAGTACTTC. Amino acid sequence: CASSLRPGLGIGIETQYF.

The chain couples TRBV10-3 to TRBJ1-5, with a possible D match to TRBD1 (6 bases). The CDR3 sequence is 15 residues long. The germline CDR1 and CDR2 sequences are ENHRY and SYGVKD. V was trimmed by 5 bases and J by 4 bases, leaving 15 bases between them. CDR3 coding DNA: TGTGCCATCAGTTTAAGACCTGGACAGAATCAGCCCCAGCATTTT. Encoded protein: CAISLRPGQNQPQHF.

This rearrangement joins TRBV27 to TRBJ2-3; 8 positions agree with TRBD2. This CDR3 comprises 15 residues. Germline values: CDR1 MNHEY, CDR2 SMNVEV (reference sequence). Losses at the gene ends were 3 bases for V and 2 bases for J; bases not matched to a gene: 4. CDR3 nucleotides: TGTGCCAGCAGTTTTTCGGGGGGGCTCACAGATACGCAGTATTTT. Translation: CASSFSGGLTDTQYF.

The chain recombines TRBV6-1 with TRBJ1-4; perhaps TRBD1 as D (6 bases). From germline, CDR1 is MNHNS and CDR2 SASEGT. V lost 6 bases and J lost 4, with 15 bases in between. This CDR3 comprises 15 residues. CDR3 DNA: TGTGCCAGCAGCTATTTGACAGGTTTTAATGAAAAACTGTTTTTT. Its translation is CASSYLTGFNEKLFF.

The chain uses TRBV30 and TRBJ1-5; D is perhaps TRBD1 (6 bases). The germline CDR1 and CDR2 sequences are GTSNPN and SVGIG (reference sequence). The CDR3 contains 18 residues. V lost 1 base and J lost 2, with 21 bases in between. CDR3 sequence (DNA): TGTGCCTGGAGTGATGAGATCGGGGGCCTGGGGCGCAATCAGCCCCAGCATTTT. Protein product: CAWSDEIGGLGRNQPQHF.

The rearrangement uses TRBV5-1 and TRBJ2-7; tentatively, D is TRBD2 (5 bases). The CDR3 sequence is 15 residues long. The germline CDR1 and CDR2 sequences are SGHRS and YFSETQ. Trimming took off 0 bases at V and 1 base at J, with 11 bases between the two ends. CDR3 loop: CASSLGEGLSYEQYF. The CDR3 coding sequence is TGCGCCAGCAGCTTGGGAGAGGGCCTATCCTACGAGCAGTACTTC.

This chain uses TRBV4-1 with TRBJ2-7; D ambiguous. The CDR3 is made up of 15 amino acids. Trimming stripped 0 bases from V and 1 base from J, with 10 bases between. The germline CDR1 and CDR2 sequences are MGHRA and YSYEKL. The CDR3 DNA sequence: TGCGCCAGCAGCCAAGACATCGTAATTTCCTACGAGCAGTACTTC. Translation: CASSQDIVISYEQYF.

This chain connects TRBV4-1 to TRBJ2-1; TRBD2 matches 8 bases. Per germline, CDR1 MGHRA and CDR2 YSYEKL. V lost 0 bases, J lost 0 bases, and 7 bases stayed unmatched. This CDR3 comprises 18 residues. For the CDR3, the DNA is TGCGCCAGCAGCCAAGATTCTGAACGGGAGGGCTCCTACAATGAGCAGTTCTTC. Its protein product is CASSQDSEREGSYNEQFF.

This chain links TRBV7-6 with TRBJ2-2; the D is unclear. Looked up from germline, CDR1 is SGHVS and CDR2 is FNYEAQ. The CDR3 contains 14 residues. Between the trimmed V and J ends, which lost 4 bases and 4 bases, there was a span of 10 bases. CDR3 residues: CASSSILGTGELFF. The CDR3, as DNA: TGTGCCAGCAGCTCCATATTGGGCACCGGGGAGCTGTTTTTT.

V usage is TRBV2 and J usage is TRBJ2-2, with a tentative D call TRBD2 (5 bases). V dropped 7 bases and J dropped 0 bases, with 9 bases sitting between them. Germline V gene sequence: CDR1 SNHLY, CDR2 FYNNEI. CDR3 size: 14 residues. DNA for the CDR3: TGTGCCAGCAAGAGGGCCTCGAACACCGGGGAGCTGTTTTTT. Its protein product is CASKRASNTGELFF. Together with reference TRBV2 and TRBJ2-2, the CDR3 gives the full variable domain: EPEVTQTPSHQVTQMGQEVILRCVPISNHLYFYWYRQILGQKVEFLVSFYNNEISEKSEIFDDQFSVERPDGSNFTLKIRSTKLEDSAMYFCASKRASNTGELFFGEGSRLTVL.

The chain couples TRBV7-2 to TRBJ2-7, with a possible D match to TRBD1 (5 bases). The germline V gene encodes CDR1 SGHTA and CDR2 FQGNSA. The CDR3 has 17 residues. Deletions cut 2 bases from V and 1 base from J, with 18 bases between. The CDR3 sequence is CASSLSLTYDRSYEQYF. The CDR3 region has the DNA TGTGCCAGCAGCTTATCCCTAACTTACGACAGATCCTACGAGCAGTACTTC.

The chain recombines TRBV19 with TRBJ1-1; D ambiguous. The germline V and J ends were trimmed by 7 bases and 3 bases, with 15 bases remaining between them. Germline CDR1 LNHDA, CDR2 SQIVND (reference sequence). The CDR3 extends over 14 amino acids. CDR3 protein: CASNPAYGHTEAFF. The CDR3 DNA sequence: TGTGCCAGTAACCCGGCGTATGGTCACACTGAAGCTTTCTTT.

The CDR3 region has the DNA TGCGCCAGCAGTGGGACAGGGGCCCACGAGCAGTACTTC. It specifies CASSGTGAHEQYF. V gene TRBV5-1 combines with J gene TRBJ2-7; 10 bases map to TRBD1. The V gene end was trimmed by 5 bases and the J gene end by 5 bases; junction bases not matched to a gene: 4. Germline CDR1 reads SGHRS; CDR2 reads YFSETQ. The CDR3 loop spans 13 amino acids.

The chain employs TRBV7-9 and TRBJ2-5; D is uncertain. V lost 3 bases and J lost 5, with 10 bases in between. The CDR3 runs 13 residues. CDR1 and CDR2 from the germline V gene are SEHNR and FQNEAQ (reference sequence). The CDR3 coding sequence is TGTGCCAGCAGCTTTGGTGGAGTGGAGACCCAGTACTTC. It yields the protein CASSFGGVETQYF.

The V gene is TRBV19, the J gene TRBJ1-2, with D hard to call. This CDR3 spans 13 amino acids. Trimming shortened V by 1 base and J by 8 bases, and 11 bases separated the two germline ends. Germline CDR1 LNHDA, CDR2 SQIVND (reference sequence). CDR3 coding DNA: TGTGCCAGTAGTATAGGCCTCAACGCAGGCTACACCTTC. Translating gives CASSIGLNAGYTF.

V gene TRBV4-1 combines with J gene TRBJ2-7; 7 nucleotides align to TRBD2. The CDR3 runs to 15 residues. Per germline, CDR1 MGHRA and CDR2 YSYEKL. Trimming removed 1 base from V and 1 base from J; junction bases left unmatched: 4. CDR3 sequence reads: CASSQVQAGSYEQYF. In DNA form, the CDR3 reads TGCGCCAGCAGCCAAGTACAAGCGGGGTCCTACGAGCAGTACTTC.

This chain's CDR3 is CASSLPGRDEQYF. For the CDR3, the DNA is TGTGCCAGCAGCTTGCCCGGGCGGGACGAGCAGTACTTC. The V call is TRBV5-4, the J call TRBJ2-7; the D gene is possibly TRBD2 (5 bases). The V end lost 1 base, the J end lost 5 bases, and 10 bases lay between the germline ends. Germline-derived CDR1 and CDR2 are SGHNT and YYREEE (reference sequence). The CDR3 consists of 13 residues.